Below, 15 T cell receptor beta chains from the same sample are listed, as sequenced in a study of blood T cell repertoires in COVID-19. TCRdb keeps only in-frame clones here, not all; method: immunoSEQ multiplex PCR. This sample yields about 120,000 clones, of which about 87% are seen a single time; 4% to 5.5% belongs to the top ten. Source material: peripheral blood. These receptors originate from a woman in her 50s with acute or convalescent COVID-19.

The chain uses TRBV30 and TRBJ2-3; D possibly corresponds to TRBD1 (6 bases). Trimming pared 2 bases from V and 4 bases from J, leaving 10 bases between. This CDR3 spans 13 amino acids. Germline V lookup: CDR1 GTSNPN, CDR2 SVGIG (reference sequence). CDR3 bases: TGTGCCTGGAGTACAGGGTCCGCAGATACGCAGTATTTT. This gives the protein CAWSTGSADTQYF.

The J gene is TRBJ1-2, the V gene TRBV6-5; 11 bases align to TRBD1. CDR1 and CDR2 (germline): MNHEY, SVGAGI. This CDR3 comprises 16 residues. V was pared by 0 bases and J by 4 bases, with 4 bases of the junction left unmatched. Written as DNA, the CDR3 is TGTGCCAGCAGTTACTCAAGGACAGGGGGCGGCTATGGCTACACCTTC. It translates to CASSYSRTGGGYGYTF.

This rearrangement joins TRBV20-1 to TRBJ2-1; 11 bases fit TRBD2. With 3 bases clipped from V and 8 bases from J, the junction kept 12 bases outside the gene matches. This CDR3 has 16 residues. Germline V gene data show CDR1 as DFQATT and CDR2 as SNEGSKA (reference sequence). This CDR3 reads CSASSLSGRAGDEQFF. CDR3 nucleotide sequence: TGCAGTGCTAGTTCACTTAGCGGGAGGGCCGGTGATGAGCAGTTCTTC.

This rearrangement joins TRBV18 to TRBJ1-5, with TRBD1 matching 9 bases. Trimming took 3 bases from V and 9 from J; bases not matched to a gene: 6. Germline V gene lookup returns CDR1 KGHSH and CDR2 LQKENI. The CDR3 totals 14 residues. The CDR3 nucleotides are TGTGCCAGCTCACCGGGGACAGGGCAAGGGCCCCAGCATTTT. This translates into CASSPGTGQGPQHF.

This clone was seen just once. The rearrangement joins TRBV10-1 to TRBJ2-1, with TRBD2 matching 7 bases. Germline V gives CDR1 WNHNN, CDR2 SYGVQD (reference sequence). The V gene end was trimmed by 2 bases and the J gene end by 0 bases; junction bases not matched to a gene: 4. The CDR3 extends over 16 amino acids. In DNA, the CDR3 is TGCGCCAGCAGTGAGGAGGGAGGGAGCTCCTACAATGAGCAGTTCTTC. Residues: CASSEEGGSSYNEQFF.

The chain is built from TRBV2 and TRBJ1-2; a weak D match, TRBD1 (6 bases). V gave up 7 bases and J gave up 6 bases, with 12 bases separating them. Germline CDR1 and CDR2: SNHLY and FYNNEI. The CDR3 extends over 12 amino acids. In nucleotides, the CDR3 is TGTGCCAGCAATGGGGGCCCGGATGGCTACACCTTC. Translated: CASNGGPDGYTF.

The V and J genes are TRBV7-2 and TRBJ2-3; D is perhaps TRBD2 (6 bases). The CDR3 contains 15 residues. V dropped 3 bases and J dropped 10 bases, with 20 bases sitting between them. Germline V gives CDR1 SGHTA, CDR2 FQGNSA. The DNA for the CDR3 is TGTGCCAGCAGCTTGGGGCAGGGACTGATAGTTGCGCAGTATTTT. Encoded protein: CASSLGQGLIVAQYF.

The chain carries TRBV2 and TRBJ1-5, with 8 bases lining up with TRBD1. The CDR3 has 14 residues. The ends lost 8 bases at V and 3 bases at J; junction bases unmatched: 6. Germline CDR1 and CDR2: SNHLY and FYNNEI. DNA for the CDR3: TGTGCCAGCCGAAGGACAGGGAACAATCAGCCCCAGCATTTT. Amino acids: CASRRTGNNQPQHF.

The rearrangement joins TRBV19 to TRBJ2-5; 12 bases align to TRBD1. V lost 4 bases and J lost 4; bases outside the gene matches: 7. The V gene's germline CDR1 is LNHDA and CDR2 SQIVND (reference sequence). The CDR3 consists of 16 residues. For the CDR3, the DNA is TGTGCCAGTAGTACGCCGGGACAGGGGGCCAGAGAGACCCAGTACTTC. Translated: CASSTPGQGARETQYF.

The gene calls are TRBV6-5 and TRBJ1-1, with D possibly matching TRBD1 (5 bases). CDR3 length: 16 residues. The V end was cut by 2 bases, the J end by 0 bases, with 13 bases between. CDR1 is MNHEY and CDR2 is SVGAGI in the germline V gene. The CDR3 protein is CASSYTQRGLNTEAFF. Written as DNA, the CDR3 is TGTGCCAGCAGTTACACCCAAAGGGGTCTGAACACTGAAGCTTTCTTT.

V and J are TRBV6-5 and TRBJ1-4; D ambiguous. CDR3 length: 13 amino acids. With 3 bases removed from V and 7 bases from J, the gap between germline ends came to 9 bases. The germline V gene has CDR1 MNHEY and CDR2 SVGAGI. The DNA of the CDR3 is TGTGCCAGCAGTTATGGGGAGGCTGAAAAACTGTTTTTT. As protein: CASSYGEAEKLFF.

V and J are TRBV28 and TRBJ1-3; unclear D gene. Looked up from germline, CDR1 is MDHEN and CDR2 is SYDVKM. This CDR3 has 16 amino acids. Trimming pared 3 bases from V and 2 bases from J, leaving 14 bases between. As DNA, the CDR3 is TGTGCCAGCAGTTTTCCCCGGGAATCCACTGGAAACACCATATATTTT. Its translation is CASSFPRESTGNTIYF.

The V and J genes are TRBV7-9 and TRBJ2-5, with 7 bases aligning to TRBD2. V trimming: 1 base; J trimming: 0 bases; junction bases outside the gene matches: 5. Germline CDR1 reads SEHNR; CDR2 reads FQNEAQ (reference sequence). The CDR3 covers 16 residues. CDR3 DNA: TGTGCCAGCAGCTTAGTTATTCTAGCGGACCAAGAGACCCAGTACTTC. Translation gives CASSLVILADQETQYF.

The chain uses TRBV7-2 and TRBJ2-5, with 10 bases fitting TRBD1. This CDR3 contains 16 residues. CDR1 and CDR2 from the germline V gene are SGHTA and FQGNSA. V lost 0 bases and J lost 5; bases outside the gene matches: 6. The CDR3 DNA is TGTGCCAGCAGCTTAGCTGGGACAGGGGTCGGGGAGACCCAGTACTTC. Protein product: CASSLAGTGVGETQYF.

This clone has only one observation. The chain uses TRBV24-1 and TRBJ2-1; a weak D match, TRBD2 (5 bases). CDR3 length: 11 amino acids. V lost 3 bases and J 15 bases, leaving 11 bases between the germline ends. Looked up from germline, CDR1 is KGHDR and CDR2 is SFDVKD. In DNA form, the CDR3 reads TGTGCCACCAGTGATACCGGCGGGTTGTTCTTC. The encoded protein is CATSDTGGLFF.